This entry is about one T cell receptor (beta chain). The sample comes from a study of blood T cell repertoires in COVID-19. Overall study context: Sources were T cells, B-cell-depleted T cells, or PBMCs; the material itself was cDNA or gDNA.

Enrollment of patients from Seattle took place during active infection, with longitudinal follow-up. Per the original methods: Reference gene primer amplification gave nucleated cell count estimates. Using immunoSEQ multiplex PCR, the repertoire was profiled, and TCRdb retains in-frame clones only, with some absent. The D gene and trimming were derived from the DNA, and the V and J assignments and clone size from that table. Of 100,000 to 150,000 clones listed, 75% to 90% are singletons. Sequencing was performed on peripheral blood. The clonotype was recovered from a woman of 80 years or more with COVID-19, enrolled during active disease.

The CDR3 region is CASATFANLNQPQHF. The CDR3 DNA sequence: TGTGCCAGCGCTACCTTCGCAAACCTTAATCAGCCCCAGCATTTT. The V gene is TRBV6-6, the J gene TRBJ1-5; D is unresolved. The CDR3 has 15 residues. V gave up 8 bases and J gave up 4 bases, with 18 bases separating them. Germline V gives CDR1 MNHNY, CDR2 SVGAGI (reference sequence).